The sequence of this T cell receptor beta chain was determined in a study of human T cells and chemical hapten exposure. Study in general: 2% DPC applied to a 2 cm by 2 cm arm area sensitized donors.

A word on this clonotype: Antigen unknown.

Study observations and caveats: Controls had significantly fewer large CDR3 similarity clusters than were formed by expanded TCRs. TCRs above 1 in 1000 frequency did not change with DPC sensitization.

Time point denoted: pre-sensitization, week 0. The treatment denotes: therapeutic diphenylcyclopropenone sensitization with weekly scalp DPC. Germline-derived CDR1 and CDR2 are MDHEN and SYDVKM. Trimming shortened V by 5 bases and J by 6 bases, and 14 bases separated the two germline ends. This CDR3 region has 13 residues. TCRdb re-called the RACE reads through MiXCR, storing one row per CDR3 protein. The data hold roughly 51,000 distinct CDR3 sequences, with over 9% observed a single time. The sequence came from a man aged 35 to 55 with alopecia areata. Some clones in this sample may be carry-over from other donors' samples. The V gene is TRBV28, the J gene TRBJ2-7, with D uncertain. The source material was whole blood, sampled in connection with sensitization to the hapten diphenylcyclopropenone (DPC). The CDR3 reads CASSGPAPSEQYF. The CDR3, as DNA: TGTGCCAGCAGTGGACCGGCGCCCTCCGAGCAGTACTTC. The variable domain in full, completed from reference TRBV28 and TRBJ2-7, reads DVKVTQSSRYLVKRTGEKVFLECVQDMDHENMFWYRQDPGLGLRLIYFSYDVKMKEKGDIPEGYSVSREKKERFSLILESASTNQTSMYLCASSGPAPSEQYFGPGTRLTVT.